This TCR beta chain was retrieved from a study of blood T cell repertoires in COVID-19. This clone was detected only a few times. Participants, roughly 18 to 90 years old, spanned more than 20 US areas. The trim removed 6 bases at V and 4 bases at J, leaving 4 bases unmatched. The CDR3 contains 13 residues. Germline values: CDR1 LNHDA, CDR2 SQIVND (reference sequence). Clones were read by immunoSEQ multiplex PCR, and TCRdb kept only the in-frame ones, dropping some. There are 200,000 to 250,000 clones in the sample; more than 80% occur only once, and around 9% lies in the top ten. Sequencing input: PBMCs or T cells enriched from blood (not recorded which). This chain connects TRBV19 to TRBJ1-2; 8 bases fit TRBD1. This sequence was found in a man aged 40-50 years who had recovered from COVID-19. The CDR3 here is CASRPTGGYGYTF. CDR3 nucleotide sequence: TGTGCCAGTAGGCCCACAGGGGGCTATGGCTACACCTTC.